This T cell receptor (beta chain) was retrieved from a study of ipilimumab plus nivolumab after autologous stem cell transplantation. The overall study: Typical patient got a few ipilimumab doses and about eight nivolumab doses (median).

V was pared by 4 bases and J by 4 bases, with 11 bases of the junction left unmatched. Per germline, CDR1 SQVTM and CDR2 ANQGSEA. The CDR3 extends over 16 amino acids. TCRdb's copy holds only in-frame clones and misses some; the assay was immunoSEQ multiplex PCR. The sample carries some 9,800 clones, roughly three quarters recorded once. Ipilimumab, 1 mg/kg, started 14 to 28 days after autologous transplant. Patients got 3 mg/kg IV nivolumab weeks 1, 4, 7, 10, then biweekly through week 26. This material consisted of PBMCs, taken in a trial of ipilimumab plus nivolumab as post-transplant consolidation. This chain uses TRBV29-1 with TRBJ2-5, with 11 bases fitting TRBD2. The source is a female donor with multiple myeloma. The CDR3 DNA reads TGCAGCGTTGGCCCTAGCGGGAGGATTTCCCGAGAGACCCAGTACTTC. It specifies CSVGPSGRISRETQYF.